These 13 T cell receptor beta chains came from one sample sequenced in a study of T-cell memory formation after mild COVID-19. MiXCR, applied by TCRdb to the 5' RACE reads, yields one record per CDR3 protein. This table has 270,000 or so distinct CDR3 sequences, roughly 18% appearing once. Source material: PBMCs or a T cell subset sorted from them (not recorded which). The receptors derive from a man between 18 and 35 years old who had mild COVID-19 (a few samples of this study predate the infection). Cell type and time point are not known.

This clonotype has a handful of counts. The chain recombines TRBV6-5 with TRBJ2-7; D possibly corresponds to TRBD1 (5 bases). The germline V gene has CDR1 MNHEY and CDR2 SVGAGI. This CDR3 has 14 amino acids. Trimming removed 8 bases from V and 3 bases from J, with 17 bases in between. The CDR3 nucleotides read TGTGCCAGCCAAAGAGAGCAGGGATACTACGAGCAGTACTTC. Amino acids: CASQREQGYYEQYF.

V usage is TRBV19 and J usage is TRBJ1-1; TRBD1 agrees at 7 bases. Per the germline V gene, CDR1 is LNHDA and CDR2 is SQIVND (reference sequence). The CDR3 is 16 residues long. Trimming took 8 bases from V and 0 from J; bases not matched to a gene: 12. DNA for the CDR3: TGTGCCAGTGGGGTGGACAGGAGAAAATTGAACACTGAAGCTTTCTTT. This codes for CASGVDRRKLNTEAFF.

CDR3 residues: CASSHDRDLSTDTQYF. DNA of the CDR3: TGTGCCAGCAGCCACGACAGGGACCTTAGCACAGATACGCAGTATTTT. The rearrangement links TRBV7-8 to TRBJ2-3, with TRBD1 matching over 7 bases. V gave up 5 bases and J gave up 0 bases; unmatched junction bases: 8. Germline CDR1 and CDR2: SGHVS and FQNEAQ. CDR3 size: 16 residues.

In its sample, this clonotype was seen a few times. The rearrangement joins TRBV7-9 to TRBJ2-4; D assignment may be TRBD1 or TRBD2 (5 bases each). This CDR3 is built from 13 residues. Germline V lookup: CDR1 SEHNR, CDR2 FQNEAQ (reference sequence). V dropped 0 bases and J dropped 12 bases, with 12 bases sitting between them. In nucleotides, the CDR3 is TGTGCCAGCAGCTTAGCCGCCTCGGGGACTCAGTACTTC. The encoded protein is CASSLAASGTQYF.

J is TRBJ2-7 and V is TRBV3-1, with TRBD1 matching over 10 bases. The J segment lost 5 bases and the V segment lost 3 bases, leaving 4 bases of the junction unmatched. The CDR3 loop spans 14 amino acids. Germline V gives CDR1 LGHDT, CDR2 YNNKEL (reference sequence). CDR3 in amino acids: CASSHPGTGDEQYF. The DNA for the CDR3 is TGTGCCAGCAGCCACCCCGGGACAGGGGACGAGCAGTACTTC.

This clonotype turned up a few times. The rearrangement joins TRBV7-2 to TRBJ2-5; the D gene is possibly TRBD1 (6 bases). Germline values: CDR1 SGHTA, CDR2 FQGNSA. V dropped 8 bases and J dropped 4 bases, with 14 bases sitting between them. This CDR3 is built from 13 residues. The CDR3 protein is CASGLQGGETQYF. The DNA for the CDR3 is TGTGCCAGCGGCCTCCAAGGGGGAGAGACCCAGTACTTC.

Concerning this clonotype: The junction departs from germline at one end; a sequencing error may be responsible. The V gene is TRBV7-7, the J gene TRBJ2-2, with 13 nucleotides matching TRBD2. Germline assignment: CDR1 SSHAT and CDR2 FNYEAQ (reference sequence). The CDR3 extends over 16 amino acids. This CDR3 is CASSPTSGGASGELFF. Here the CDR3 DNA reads TGTGCTAGCAGCCCTACTAGCGGGGGGGCTTCCGGGGAGCTGTTTTTT.

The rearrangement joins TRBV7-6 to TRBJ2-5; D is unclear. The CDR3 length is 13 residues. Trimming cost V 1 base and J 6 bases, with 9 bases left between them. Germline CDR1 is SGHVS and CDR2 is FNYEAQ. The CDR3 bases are TGTGCCAGCAGCTTAGGGCATTCTCAGACCCAGTACTTC. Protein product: CASSLGHSQTQYF.

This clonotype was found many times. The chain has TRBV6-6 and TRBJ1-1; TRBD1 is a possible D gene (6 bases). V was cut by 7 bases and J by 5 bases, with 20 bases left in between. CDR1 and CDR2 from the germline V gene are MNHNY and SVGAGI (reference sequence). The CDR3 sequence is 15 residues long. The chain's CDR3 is CASTSYQGIRTEAFF. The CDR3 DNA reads TGTGCCAGCACCTCCTATCAGGGGATTCGGACTGAAGCTTTCTTT.

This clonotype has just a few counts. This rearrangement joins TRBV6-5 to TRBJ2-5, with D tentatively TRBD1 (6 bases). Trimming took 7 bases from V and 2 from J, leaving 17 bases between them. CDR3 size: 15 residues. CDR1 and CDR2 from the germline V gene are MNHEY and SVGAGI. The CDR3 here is CASTPGVRGQETQYF. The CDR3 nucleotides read TGTGCCAGCACCCCAGGGGTTCGGGGACAAGAGACCCAGTACTTC.

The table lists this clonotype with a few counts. CDR3 in amino acids: CASKKGANSPLHF. Written as DNA, the CDR3 is TGTGCCAGCAAGAAGGGTGCCAATTCACCCCTCCACTTT. V usage is TRBV6-1 and J usage is TRBJ1-6; D uncertain. V lost 7 bases and J lost 7, with 11 bases in between. The V gene's germline CDR1 is MNHNS and CDR2 SASEGT. CDR3 length: 13 amino acids.

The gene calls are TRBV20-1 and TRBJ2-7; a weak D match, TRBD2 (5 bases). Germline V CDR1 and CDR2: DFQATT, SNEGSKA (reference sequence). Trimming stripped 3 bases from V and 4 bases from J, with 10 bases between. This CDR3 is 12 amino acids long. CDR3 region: CSASLRGYEQYF. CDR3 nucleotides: TGCAGTGCTAGCCTTCGGGGTTACGAGCAGTACTTC.

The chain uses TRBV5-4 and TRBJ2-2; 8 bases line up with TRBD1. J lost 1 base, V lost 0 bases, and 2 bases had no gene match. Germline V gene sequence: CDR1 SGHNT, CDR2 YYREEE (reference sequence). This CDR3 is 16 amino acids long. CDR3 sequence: CASSLAGGENTGELFF. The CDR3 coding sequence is TGTGCCAGCAGCTTGGCAGGGGGCGAGAACACCGGGGAGCTGTTTTTT.